The subject of this entry is one TCR beta chain. Its antigen is undetermined. Produced via immunoSEQ multiplex PCR; TCRdb's table is partial and in-frame only. The data hold 40,000 or so clones, with about 84% observed a single time. Germline loops: CDR1 SGHDT, CDR2 YYEEEE. CDR3 length: 16 amino acids. The V and J ends lost 2 bases and 0 bases respectively, with 15 bases between them. This sample is drawn from a study of OX40 agonist ivuxolimab in advanced cancers. Study-level information: The dose-escalation cohort had hepatocellular carcinoma, melanoma, renal cell or head and neck cancer.

Study-wide results and limits: Low normalized T-cell clonal expansion was additionally recorded for some nonresponders. Antigen specificity remained undetermined for the expanded peripheral T cells.

The receptor comes from an adult with an advanced solid tumor such as melanoma, head and neck, liver or kidney cancer. The chain uses TRBV5-6 and TRBJ2-7, with D possibly TRBD2 on 6 matching bases. The sample was CD4+ or CD8+ T cells sorted from blood, taken in a trial of the OX40 agonist ivuxolimab. The CDR3 DNA follows: TGTGCCAGCAGCTTAACCGGGACTTACTACTCCTACGAGCAGTACTTC. This translates into CASSLTGTYYSYEQYF.